This T cell receptor beta chain was profiled in a study of shared clonotypes between healthy human individuals (dated by TCRdb to between 2020 and 2021). About the investigation overall: The cohort included three men and two women between 18 and 49 years of age. Libraries were prepared and TCR repertoires were sequenced by different laboratories using diverse techniques, in order to increase sequencing depth and limit assay-specific biases. For each donor, three plates each were used for CD4 naive and CD4 memory, two plates were used for CD8 naive, and one plate was used for CD8 memory. Per donor, leukapheresis produced somewhere between about 0.9 and 9.5 billion PBMCs. The study deeply sequenced blood TCR repertoires of roughly five healthy adults to estimate repertoire size and the extent of clonotype sharing between individuals.

Inclusive of the bounding cysteine and phenylalanine, the CDR3 is 15 residues long. CDR3 DNA is the only sequence kept; it has 45 bases, read in frame from the first base. The germline V gene supplies CDR1 SQVTM and CDR2 ANQGSEA. The V end gives up 6 bases and the J end 1 base, leaving 9 bases in the junction not matched to a gene. Study-wide conclusions, independent of this receptor: Naive subsets generally had larger estimated clonotype richness than memory subsets. Sampling was restricted to blood, and TCR repertoires in tissue are likely to differ from TCR repertoires in blood. The genetic and exposure-history diversity represented was limited by the small number of donors. About 5% of naive CD4, 3.5% of naive CD8, roughly 2.4% of memory CD4, and approximately 0.4% of memory CD8 clonotypes were shared across several donors. Pairwise subsampling led to the expectation that sequencing depth would affect the degree of clonotype sharing among donors. Compared with non-shared clonotypes, clonotypes shared by all four sorted-subset donors had higher generation probabilities. Incomplete sequencing was indicated by rarefaction of sorted-subset datasets, despite the large sequencing depth.

The donors were healthy, HIV-negative adults who had no recently reported acute infections or vaccinations. Every donor was a Caucasian adult living in Nashville, Tennessee, USA. Magnetic negative selection was used to enrich CD4+ T cells, after which naive cells were positively selected on CD45RA and the negative fraction became the memory subset. After blood collection by leukapheresis, PBMCs were isolated using Ficoll-Histopaque density gradient centrifugation and then cryopreserved in the vapor phase of liquid nitrogen. Analytical flow cytometry was used to check the purity and quantity of every magnetically sorted T cell population. From each sorted fraction, genomic DNA was isolated and quantified by UV absorbance on a Nanodrop 2000c. About this clone: It lacks a known antigen. Base qualities were left out, and no much larger clone turns up one base away.

Using the deep immunoSEQ assay, multiplex PCR amplified TCR CDR3 regions from genomic DNA. Extracted genomic DNA from each cell subset was distributed evenly across all wells of several immunoSEQ 96-well plates, and each plate was treated as a replicate. Each replicate PCR for sorted subsets received roughly 0.2 ug genomic DNA, equal to around 32,000 T cell genomes. Purified libraries were measured with a Qubit 3.0 fluorometer, size-checked on a Bioanalyzer 2100, and measured again with the KAPA Library Quantification kit. Each immunoSEQ 96-well plate was sequenced on its own single-read 150-cycle Illumina NextSeq 550 flow cell. On the study's bioinformatics: Because the immunoSEQ output held only junctional sequences and lacked quality scores, the filtering could not match the filtering applied to full-length reads. To assign V/J genes and CDR3, sequences were annotated using PyIR, a Python wrapper for IgBLAST v1.9, with IMGT germline references. Reads were removed for weak V/J assignments (E-value above 1e-6), missing CDR3, stop codons, out-of-frame junctions, or ambiguous translated residues. V3J clonotypes were defined as sequences sharing an identical inferred V gene, J gene, and CDR3 amino acid sequence. Percentage overlap between repertoires was calculated by dividing the number of shared unique clonotypes by the size of the smaller repertoire. Three approaches were used to assess repertoire richness: RTK rarefaction, the Chao1 estimator, and Recon v2.1 estimates of unobserved clonotypes. Generation probabilities were computed with OLGA for all TCRbeta clonotypes obtained by the gDNA method from a few donors. Imported from immuneACCESS, the table was reduced by TCRdb to in-frame sequences with V and J called. These copies leave out some clones; in studies compared against another copy, an unresolved V gene accounts for under half, and the cause of the remainder is not known. Clone size and the V and J calls come from that table; the DNA yielded D and trimming. Within this sample are approximately 320,000 clones, with approximately 79% of them counted one time only. Jointly, the top ten make up about 9.3% of the sample.

The source is a man younger than 40 in good health. The rearranged chain carries TRBV29-1 and TRBJ1-1, with TRBD1 matching 9 junction bases. Sequencing was done on a sample of memory CD4+ T cells sorted from blood. Sample cell subset or site, as interpreted from the label and publication: CD45RA-negative fraction. Here the CDR3 is given as CSVATGGTKNTEAFF. The nucleotide sequence is TGCAGCGTCGCCACAGGGGGCACTAAGAACACTGAAGCTTTCTTT. The CDR3, completed at both ends by the reference TRBV29-1 and TRBJ1-1 genes, gives the full variable domain SAVISQKPSRDICQRGTSLTIQCQVDSQVTMMFWYRQQPGQSLTLIATANQGSEATYESGFVIDKFPISRPNLTFSTLTVSNMSPEDSSIYLCSVATGGTKNTEAFFGQGTRLTVV.